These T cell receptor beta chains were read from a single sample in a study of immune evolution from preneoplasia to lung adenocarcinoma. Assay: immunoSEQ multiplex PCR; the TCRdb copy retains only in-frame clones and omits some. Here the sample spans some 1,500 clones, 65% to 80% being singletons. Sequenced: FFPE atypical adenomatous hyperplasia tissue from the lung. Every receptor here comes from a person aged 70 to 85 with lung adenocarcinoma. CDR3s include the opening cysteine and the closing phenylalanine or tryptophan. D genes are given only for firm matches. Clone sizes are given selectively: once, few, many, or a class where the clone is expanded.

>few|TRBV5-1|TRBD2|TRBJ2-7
CASSTTSGSNYEQYF
TGCGCCAGCAGCACCACTAGCGGGAGTAATTACGAGCAGTACTTC
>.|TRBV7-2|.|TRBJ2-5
CASSLAIQETQYF
TGTGCCAGCAGCTTAGCGATCCAAGAGACCCAGTACTTC
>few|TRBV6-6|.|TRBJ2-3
CASTLGGGDTQYF
TGTGCCAGCACCCTAGGAGGGGGGGATACGCAGTATTTT
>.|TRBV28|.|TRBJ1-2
CASSFGRSYTF
TGTGCCAGCAGTTTCGGACGCTCGTACACCTTC
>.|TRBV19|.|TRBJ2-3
CASSRATDTQYF
TGTGCCAGTAGTAGAGCCACAGATACGCAGTATTTT
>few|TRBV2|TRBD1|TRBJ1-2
CASSEDRVDYGYTF
TGTGCCAGCAGTGAGGACAGGGTGGACTATGGCTACACCTTC
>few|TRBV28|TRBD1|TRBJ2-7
CASKRTGTYEQYF
TGTGCCAGCAAGCGGACAGGTACCTACGAGCAGTACTTC
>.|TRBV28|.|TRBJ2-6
CASNDRANVLTF
TGTGCCAGCAACGACAGGGCCAACGTCCTGACTTTC
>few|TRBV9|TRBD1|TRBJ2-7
CASSRDSGYEQYF
TGTGCCAGCAGCCGGGACAGTGGCTACGAGCAGTACTTC
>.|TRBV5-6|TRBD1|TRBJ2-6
CASSLLGQGSPGANVLTF
TGTGCCAGCAGCTTGCTAGGACAGGGGTCCCCTGGGGCCAACGTCCTGACTTTC
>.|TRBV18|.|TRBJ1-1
CASSPPEGEGRPEAFF
TGTGCCAGCTCACCACCGGAGGGTGAGGGGCGCCCTGAAGCTTTCTTT
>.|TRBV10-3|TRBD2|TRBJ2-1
CATWTSGNNEQFF
TGTGCCACCTGGACTAGCGGGAACAATGAGCAGTTCTTC
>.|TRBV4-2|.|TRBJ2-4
CASSQEAENVAKNIQYF
TGTGCCAGCAGCCAAGAAGCAGAAAACGTAGCCAAAAACATTCAGTACTTC
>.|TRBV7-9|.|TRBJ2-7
CASSLTPGVVSYEQYF
TGTGCCAGCAGCTTAACTCCAGGGGTCGTATCCTACGAGCAGTACTTC
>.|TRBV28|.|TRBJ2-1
CASSLPEINDEQFF
TGTGCCAGCAGCCTACCGGAGATTAACGATGAGCAGTTCTTC
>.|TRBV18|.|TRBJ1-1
CASSPSVTEAFF
TGTGCCAGCTCACCTTCTGTCACTGAAGCTTTCTTT
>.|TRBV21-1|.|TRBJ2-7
CAGRPRTYEQYF
TGTGCCGGACGGCCCCGGACGTACGAGCAGTACTTC
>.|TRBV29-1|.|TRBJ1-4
CSAGRASDEKLFF
TGCAGTGCCGGGAGGGCCAGCGATGAAAAACTGTTTTTT
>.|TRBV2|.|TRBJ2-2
CASSRGVGTGELFF
TGTGCCAGCAGTAGGGGGGTGGGAACCGGGGAGCTGTTTTTT
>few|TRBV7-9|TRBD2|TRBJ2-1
CASSPRRASGTYNEQFF
TGTGCCAGCAGCCCCCGGCGGGCTAGCGGGACCTACAATGAGCAGTTCTTC
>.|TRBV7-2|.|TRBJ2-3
CASSLAGDRADTQYF
TGTGCCAGCAGCTTAGCGGGAGATCGGGCAGATACGCAGTATTTT
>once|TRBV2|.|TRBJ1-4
CASNGEVNEKLFF
TGTGCCAGCAACGGGGAGGTTAATGAAAAACTGTTTTTT
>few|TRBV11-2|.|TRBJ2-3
CASSLGSSSGTDTQYF
TGTGCCAGCAGCTTAGGTAGTTCGAGCGGCACAGATACGCAGTATTTT
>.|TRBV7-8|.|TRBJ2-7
CASSSNQQGYEQYF
TGTGCCAGCAGCTCCAACCAGCAGGGATACGAGCAGTACTTC
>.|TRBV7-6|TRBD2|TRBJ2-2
CASSRTGTSGISTNTGELFF
TGTGCCAGCAGCCGTACTGGGACTAGCGGGATATCAACGAACACCGGGGAGCTGTTTTTT
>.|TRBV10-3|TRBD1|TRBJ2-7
CAIEGQDSYEQYF
TGTGCCATCGAAGGACAGGATTCCTACGAGCAGTACTTC
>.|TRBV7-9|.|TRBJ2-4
CASSLAGAGSIQYF
TGTGCCAGCAGCTTAGCGGGGGCAGGGAGCATTCAGTACTTC
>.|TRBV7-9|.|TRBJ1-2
CASSFSQGHGYTF
TGTGCCAGCAGCTTTTCGCAGGGGCATGGCTACACCTTC
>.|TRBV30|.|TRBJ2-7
CAWSLTDYEQYF
TGTGCCTGGAGCCTAACAGATTACGAGCAGTACTTC
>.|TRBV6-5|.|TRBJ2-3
CASRQLVGTDTQYF
TGTGCCAGCAGACAGCTCGTAGGGACAGATACGCAGTATTTT
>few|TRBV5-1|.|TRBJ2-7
CASRMERGSLWQYF
TGCGCCAGCAGAATGGAGAGGGGCTCCCTTTGGCAGTACTTC
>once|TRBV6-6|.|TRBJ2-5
CASSYSLAKETQYF
TGTGCCAGCAGTTACTCCCTAGCGAAGGAGACCCAGTACTTC
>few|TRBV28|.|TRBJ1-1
CASSPPRFRNTEAFF
TGTGCCAGCAGCCCCCCCCGGTTCAGAAACACTGAAGCTTTCTTT
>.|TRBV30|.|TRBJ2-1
CAWAYTDNEQFF
TGTGCCTGGGCTTATACGGACAATGAGCAGTTCTTC
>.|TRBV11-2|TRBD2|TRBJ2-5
CASSGRLAGETQYF
TGTGCCAGCAGCGGGCGACTAGCGGGAGAGACCCAGTACTTC
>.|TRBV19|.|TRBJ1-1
CASSIAQGSEAFF
TGTGCCAGTAGTATAGCCCAGGGATCTGAAGCTTTCTTT
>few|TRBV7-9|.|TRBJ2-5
CASSLVQGGTETQYF
TGTGCCAGCAGCTTAGTTCAGGGGGGTACGGAGACCCAGTACTTC
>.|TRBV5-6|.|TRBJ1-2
CASSLGSPPYGYTF
TGTGCCAGCAGCTTGGGGTCGCCTCCCTATGGCTACACCTTC
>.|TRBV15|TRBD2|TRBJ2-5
CATSGIAGLAVQETQYF
TGTGCCACCAGCGGGATAGCGGGACTAGCGGTACAAGAGACCCAGTACTTC
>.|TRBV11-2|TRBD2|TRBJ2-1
CASSSWTSGYYNEQFF
TGTGCCAGCAGCTCGTGGACTAGCGGGTATTACAATGAGCAGTTCTTC